This T cell receptor beta chain came from a study of blood T cell repertoires in COVID-19. Looking at the study overall: Samples of COVID-19 (acute and convalescent) were obtained from the United States, Italy and Spain.

CDR3 size: 14 residues. Trimming removed 1 base from V and 3 bases from J, with 10 bases in between. CDR1 SGHVS and CDR2 FQNEAQ come from the germline V gene. Libraries were prepared by immunoSEQ multiplex PCR; TCRdb keeps only in-frame clonotypes and omits some of them. The top ten clones hold 4.5% to 7% of a sample with just over 200,000 clones, roughly 80% of them seen once. The sequenced sample was peripheral blood. The clonotype originates from a woman in her sixties or seventies with acute or convalescent COVID-19. V usage is TRBV7-8 and J usage is TRBJ2-7; perhaps TRBD2 as D (6 bases). The CDR3 DNA reads as TGTGCCAGCAGCTTAGGTCCGGACTACTACGAGCAGTACTTC. It is translated as CASSLGPDYYEQYF.